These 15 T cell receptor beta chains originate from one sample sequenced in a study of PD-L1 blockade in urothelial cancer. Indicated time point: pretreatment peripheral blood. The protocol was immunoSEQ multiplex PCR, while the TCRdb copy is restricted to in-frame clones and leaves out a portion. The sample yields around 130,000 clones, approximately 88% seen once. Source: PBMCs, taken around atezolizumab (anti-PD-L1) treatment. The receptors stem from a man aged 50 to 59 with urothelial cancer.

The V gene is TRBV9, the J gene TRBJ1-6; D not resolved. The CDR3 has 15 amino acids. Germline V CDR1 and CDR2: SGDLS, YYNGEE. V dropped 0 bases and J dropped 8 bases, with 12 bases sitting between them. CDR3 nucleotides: TGTGCCAGCAGCGTAGAGGGCGGGCGGGATTCACCCCTCCACTTT. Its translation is CASSVEGGRDSPLHF.

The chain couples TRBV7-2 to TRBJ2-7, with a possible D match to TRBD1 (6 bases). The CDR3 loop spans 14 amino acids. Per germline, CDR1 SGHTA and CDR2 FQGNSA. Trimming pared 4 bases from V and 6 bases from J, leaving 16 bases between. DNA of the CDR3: TGTGCCAGCAGCTCCCGGACAGAAAGGGCCGAGCAGTACTTC. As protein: CASSSRTERAEQYF.

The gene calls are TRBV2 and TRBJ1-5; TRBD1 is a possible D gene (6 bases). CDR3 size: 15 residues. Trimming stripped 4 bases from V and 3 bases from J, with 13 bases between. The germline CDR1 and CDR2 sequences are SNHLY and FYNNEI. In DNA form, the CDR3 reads TGTGCCAGCAGTGGGGCAGGGGTCCCCAATCAGCCCCAGCATTTT. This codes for CASSGAGVPNQPQHF.

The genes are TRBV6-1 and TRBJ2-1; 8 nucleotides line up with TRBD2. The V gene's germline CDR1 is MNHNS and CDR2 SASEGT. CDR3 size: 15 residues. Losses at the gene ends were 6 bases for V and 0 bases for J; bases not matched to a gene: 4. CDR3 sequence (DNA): TGTGCCAGCAGCTTAGCGGGAAGCTCCTACAATGAGCAGTTCTTC. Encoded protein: CASSLAGSSYNEQFF.

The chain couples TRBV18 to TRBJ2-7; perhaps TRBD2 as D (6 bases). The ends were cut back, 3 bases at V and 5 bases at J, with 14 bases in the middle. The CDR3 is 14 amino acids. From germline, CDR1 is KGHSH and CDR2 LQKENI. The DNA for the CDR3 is TGTGCCAGCTCACCGCCCCTCGGGGGAAACGAGCAGTACTTC. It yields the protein CASSPPLGGNEQYF.

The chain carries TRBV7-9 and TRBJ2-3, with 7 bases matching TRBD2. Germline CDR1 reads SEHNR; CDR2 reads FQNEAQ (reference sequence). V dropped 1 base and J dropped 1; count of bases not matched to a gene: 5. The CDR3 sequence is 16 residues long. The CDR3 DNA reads TGTGCCAGCAGCTTAGGCAGGGCGGGAGGCACAGATACGCAGTATTTT. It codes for CASSLGRAGGTDTQYF.

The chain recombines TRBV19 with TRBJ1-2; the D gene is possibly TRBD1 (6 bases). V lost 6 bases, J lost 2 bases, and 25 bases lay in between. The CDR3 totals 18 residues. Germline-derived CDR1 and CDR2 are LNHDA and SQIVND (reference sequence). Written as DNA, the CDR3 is TGTGCCAGTAGGACTTGGGACATTGGGCAGCCGCGGAACTATGGCTACACCTTC. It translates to CASRTWDIGQPRNYGYTF.

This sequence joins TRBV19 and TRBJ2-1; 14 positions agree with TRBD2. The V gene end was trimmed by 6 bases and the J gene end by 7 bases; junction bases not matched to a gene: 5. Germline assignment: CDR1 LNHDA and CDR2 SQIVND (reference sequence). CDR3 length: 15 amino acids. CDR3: CASRRLAGGMNEQFF. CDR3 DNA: TGTGCCAGTAGGAGACTAGCGGGAGGGATGAATGAGCAGTTCTTC.

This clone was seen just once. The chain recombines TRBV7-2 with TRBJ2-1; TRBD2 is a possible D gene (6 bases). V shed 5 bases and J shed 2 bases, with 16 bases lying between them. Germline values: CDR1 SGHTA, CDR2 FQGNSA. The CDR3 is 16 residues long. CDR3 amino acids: CASSHAGSGPYNEQFF. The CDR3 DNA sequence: TGTGCCAGCAGCCATGCCGGGAGCGGGCCCTACAATGAGCAGTTCTTC.

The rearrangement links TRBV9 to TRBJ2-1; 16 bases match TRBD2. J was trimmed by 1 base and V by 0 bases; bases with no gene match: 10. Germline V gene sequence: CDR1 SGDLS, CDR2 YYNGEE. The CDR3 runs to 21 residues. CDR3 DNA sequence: TGTGCCAGCAGCGTAGCTCCCGGGACTAGCGGGGGGGTAAGATCCTACAATGAGCAGTTCTTC. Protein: CASSVAPGTSGGVRSYNEQFF.

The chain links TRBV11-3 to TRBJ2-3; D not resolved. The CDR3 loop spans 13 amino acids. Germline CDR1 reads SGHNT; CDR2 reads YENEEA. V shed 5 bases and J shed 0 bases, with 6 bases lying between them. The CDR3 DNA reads TGTGCCAGCAGCCTGGAGAGCACAGATACGCAGTATTTT. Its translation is CASSLESTDTQYF.

This chain's CDR3 is CASSELAGRNTGELFF. CDR3 sequence (DNA): TGTGCCAGCAGCGAACTAGCGGGACGGAACACCGGGGAGCTGTTTTTT. The chain couples TRBV6-1 to TRBJ2-2; 10 nucleotides match TRBD2. There are 16 residues in the CDR3. CDR1 is MNHNS and CDR2 is SASEGT in the germline V gene. The V and J ends lost 6 bases and 1 base, in that order; junction bases with no gene match: 5.

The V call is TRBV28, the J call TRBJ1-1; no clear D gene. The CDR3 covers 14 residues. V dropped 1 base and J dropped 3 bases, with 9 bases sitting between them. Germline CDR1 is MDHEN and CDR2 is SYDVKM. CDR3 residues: CASSLYPGDTEAFF. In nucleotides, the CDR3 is TGTGCCAGCAGTTTATATCCCGGGGACACTGAAGCTTTCTTT.

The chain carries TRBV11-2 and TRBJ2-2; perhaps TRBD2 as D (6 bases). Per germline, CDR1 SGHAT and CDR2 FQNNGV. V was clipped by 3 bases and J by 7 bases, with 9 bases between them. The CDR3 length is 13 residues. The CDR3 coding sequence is TGTGCCAGCAGCTTCGGGGGTCTCGGGGAGCTGTTTTTT. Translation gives CASSFGGLGELFF.

CDR3 sequence reads: CASRLVCPGQGYTGELFF. CDR3 DNA sequence: TGTGCAAGTCGCTTAGTTTGTCCGGGACAGGGGTACACCGGGGAGCTGTTTTTT. J is TRBJ2-2 and V is TRBV12-2; TRBD1, the table's D call, was not compared with the DNA. TRBV12-2 is an annotated pseudogene. The CDR3 is 18 residues long.